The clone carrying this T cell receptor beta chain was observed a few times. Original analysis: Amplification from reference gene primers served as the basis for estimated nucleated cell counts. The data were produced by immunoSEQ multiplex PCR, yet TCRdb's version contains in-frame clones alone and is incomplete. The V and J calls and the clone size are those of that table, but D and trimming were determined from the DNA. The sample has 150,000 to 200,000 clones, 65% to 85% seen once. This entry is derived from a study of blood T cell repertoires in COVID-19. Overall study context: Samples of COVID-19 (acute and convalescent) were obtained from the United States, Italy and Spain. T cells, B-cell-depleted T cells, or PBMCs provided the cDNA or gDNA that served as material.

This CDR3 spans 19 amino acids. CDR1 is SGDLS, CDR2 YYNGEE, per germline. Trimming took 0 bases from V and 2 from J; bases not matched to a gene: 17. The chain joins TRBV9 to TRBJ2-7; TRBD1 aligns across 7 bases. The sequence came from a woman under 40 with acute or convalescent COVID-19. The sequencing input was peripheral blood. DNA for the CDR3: TGTGCCAGCAGCGTAGGCCACAGTTTACAAGGGGGCGGTACCTACGAGCAGTACTTC. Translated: CASSVGHSLQGGGTYEQYF.